This TCR beta chain originates from a study of shared clonotypes between healthy human individuals (TCRdb year 2020). Background on the whole study: The cohort comprised a couple of women and a few men aged 18 to 49 years. Blood TCR repertoires of 5 or 6 healthy adults were deeply sequenced to estimate repertoire size and the extent of clonotype sharing between individuals. Libraries were prepared and TCR repertoires were sequenced by different laboratories using diverse techniques, in order to increase sequencing depth and limit assay-specific biases. Each donor's leukapheresis produced roughly between roughly 0.9 and 9 billion PBMCs.

This clone was detected once. Its antigen target is currently unknown. Base qualities were left out, and no much larger clone turns up one base away. TCR CDR3 regions were amplified from genomic DNA by multiplex PCR using the deep immunoSEQ assay. Extracted genomic DNA from each cell subset was spread evenly across all wells of several immunoSEQ 96-well plates, with each plate serving as a replicate. For unsorted PBMC, about 0.3 ug genomic DNA, equal to tens of thousands of T cell genomes, was loaded into each replicate PCR. Ten immunoSEQ deep assay plates were used to sequence unsorted PBMC genomic DNA. Purified libraries were measured with a Qubit 3.0 fluorometer, size-checked on a Bioanalyzer 2100, and measured again with the KAPA Library Quantification kit. Every immunoSEQ 96-well plate was sequenced on a separate single-read 150-cycle Illumina NextSeq 550 flow cell. On the study's bioinformatics: Because only junctional sequences without quality scores were contained in the immunoSEQ output, filtering matching that applied to full-length reads could not be performed. Sequences were annotated with PyIR, a Python wrapper for IgBLAST v1.9, and V/J genes and CDR3 were assigned using IMGT germline references. Reads were removed for weak V/J assignments (E-value above 1e-6), missing CDR3, stop codons, out-of-frame junctions, or ambiguous translated residues. V3J clonotypes were defined as sequences sharing the same inferred V gene, J gene, and CDR3 amino acid sequence. Percentage overlap between repertoires was calculated by dividing the number of shared unique clonotypes by the size of the smaller repertoire. Richness of each repertoire was evaluated using RTK rarefaction, the Chao1 estimator, and Recon v2.1 estimates of unobserved clonotypes. The table was pulled from immuneACCESS by TCRdb, which kept in-frame rearrangements only. Such tables lose some clones; where checked, under half of the loss comes from unresolved V genes, and the rest has no known cause. That table supplies the V and J calls and clone size; D and trimming were determined from the DNA. In this sample the table shows fewer than 600,000 clones, around three quarters of which occur a single time. The ten biggest clones cover 12% of the sample.

The donors were healthy, HIV-negative adults with no recently reported acute infections or vaccinations. Only Caucasian adults living in Nashville, Tennessee, USA were represented among the donors. For unsorted samples, 100 million or so PBMCs were counted, and genomic DNA was extracted using the QIAamp DNA Blood Mini kit. Blood was obtained by leukapheresis, after which PBMCs were separated by Ficoll-Histopaque density gradient centrifugation and cryopreserved in liquid nitrogen vapor phase. The full study reports these points: Pairwise subsampling indicated that sequencing depth was expected to affect the degree of clonotype sharing among donors. Sampling was restricted to blood, and TCR repertoires in tissue are likely to differ from TCR repertoires in blood. Because the study included a small number of donors, the genetic and exposure-history diversity represented was limited.

This receptor was identified in a woman in her 40s in good health. Some clones in this sample may be carry-over from other donors' samples. The sample was PBMCs.

CDR3 sequence: CASRYRGQTGELFF. The nucleotides read TGTGCCAGCAGATACAGGGGGCAGACCGGGGAGCTGTTTTTT. The sequence is built from TRBV6-6 and TRBJ2-2; the junction holds 9 bases that match TRBD1. The germline V end is reduced by 6 bases and the J end by 5 bases; junction bases left unmatched: 4. Via the germline V gene (reference sequence), CDR1 is MNHNY and CDR2 SVGAGI. The CDR3 measures 14 amino acids from cysteine to phenylalanine. Only the CDR3 DNA stays, 42 bases, in frame from base 1.